The 7 T cell receptor beta chains presented below share a single source sample, sequenced in a study of early stage breast cancer tumors. The table came from immunoSEQ multiplex PCR; TCRdb's copy has only in-frame clones and leaves some out. The sample consists of some 25,000 clones, roughly two thirds of them appearing once. The source material was breast tumor tissue. The receptor set was obtained from a person between 55 and 70 years old with breast cancer.

The CDR3 DNA is TGTGCCAGCATTGGGACAGTCACCTCCTACGAGCAGTACTTC. Protein product: CASIGTVTSYEQYF. The J gene is TRBJ2-7, the V gene TRBV28, with TRBD1 matching over 7 bases. Germline V CDR1 and CDR2: MDHEN, SYDVKM. This CDR3 is 14 amino acids long. Trimming at V came to 7 bases and at J to 0 bases, leaving 6 bases not matched to a gene.

The chain uses TRBV11-3 and TRBJ2-2; 9 bases agree with TRBD2. With V trimmed by 1 base and J by 4 bases, 4 bases remained unmatched. CDR1 SGHNT and CDR2 YENEEA come from the germline V gene. The CDR3 is made up of 16 amino acids. CDR3 loop: CASSLAASGVTGELFF. CDR3 sequence (DNA): TGTGCCAGCAGCTTAGCGGCTAGCGGGGTCACCGGGGAGCTGTTTTTT.

A few counts support this clone. The chain has TRBV28 and TRBJ2-1, with a weak D call TRBD1 (5 bases). The V end lost 10 bases, the J end lost 1 base, and 11 bases lay between the germline ends. This CDR3 spans 13 amino acids. CDR1 is MDHEN and CDR2 is SYDVKM in the germline V gene. The CDR3 nucleotides read TGTGCCACCCAGGGATGGTCCTACAATGAGCAGTTCTTC. Its protein product is CATQGWSYNEQFF.

This clone was seen many times. The chain carries TRBV29-1 and TRBJ2-5; no clear D. This CDR3 is 11 amino acids long. CDR1 is SQVTM and CDR2 is ANQGSEA in the germline V gene. V dropped 6 bases and J dropped 7 bases, with 12 bases sitting between them. CDR3 DNA: TGCAGCGTGTCCCCACTTGGGACCCAGTACTTC. Amino acid sequence: CSVSPLGTQYF.

There are a few counts of this clone. This chain uses TRBV5-1 with TRBJ1-2; D perhaps matches TRBD1 (5 bases). CDR1 SGHRS and CDR2 YFSETQ come from the germline V gene. V was clipped by 3 bases and J by 4 bases, with 13 bases between them. This CDR3 is built from 14 residues. The CDR3 spells CASSSETATYGYTF. The CDR3 DNA reads as TGCGCCAGCAGCTCTGAGACAGCAACCTATGGCTACACCTTC. Variable domain in full (rest from reference TRBV5-1 and TRBJ1-2): KAGVTQTPRYLIKTRGQQVTLSCSPISGHRSVSWYQQTPGQGLQFLFEYFSETQRNKGNFPGRFSGRQFSNSRSEMNVSTLELGDSALYLCASSSETATYGYTFGSGTRLTVV.

A few counts support this clone. The genes are TRBV29-1 and TRBJ1-2; 10 positions agree with TRBD1. The CDR3 has 11 amino acids. Germline V gives CDR1 SQVTM, CDR2 ANQGSEA. V shed 4 bases and J 7 bases; nucleotides not matched to a gene: 0. CDR3 residues: CSVGTGGGYTF. In DNA form, the CDR3 reads TGCAGCGTTGGGACAGGGGGTGGCTACACCTTC.

V is TRBV19 and J is TRBJ1-1; 8 bases line up with TRBD1. Losses at the gene ends were 5 bases for V and 1 base for J; bases not matched to a gene: 3. This CDR3 spans 14 amino acids. CDR1 and CDR2 from the germline V gene are LNHDA and SQIVND (reference sequence). This CDR3 reads CASSAGQGNTEAFF. The CDR3 DNA reads TGTGCCAGTAGTGCCGGACAGGGGAACACTGAAGCTTTCTTT.